This T cell receptor (beta chain) was sequenced in a study of blood T cells in healthy people across ages. Study findings and constraints: It was held that the diversity estimates obtained from one million T cells were underestimates. No one knew whether donors had CMV, which possibly confounded expanded clonotype changes.

Using a J-beta primer mix together with a sample-barcoded 5' primer, a second PCR was run for roughly 6 to 11 cycles. TCRdb used MiXCR to reprocess the 5' RACE reads, holding one entry per CDR3 protein. The sample holds some 1,800,000 distinct CDR3 sequences, roughly two fifths seen once. Concerning this clonotype itself: Its specificity is not known.

Samples had at least 6.5 million PBMCs isolated from them. V was shortened by 6 bases and J by 5 bases, with 11 bases between the two germline ends. The germline CDR1 and CDR2 sequences are SNHLY and FYNNEI. This CDR3 is built from 12 residues. The chain has TRBV2 and TRBJ2-7, with D uncertain. This receptor was identified in a human donor in good health. The sample was blood. The CDR3 region has the DNA TGTGCCAGCAGAGTGATGTCCCACGAGCAGTACTTC. It yields the protein CASRVMSHEQYF.